This entry concerns a single T cell receptor beta chain. Produced via immunoSEQ multiplex PCR; TCRdb's table is partial and in-frame only. Counted here are around 30,000 clones, over 75% occurring once; the ten biggest clones make up around 15%. These data come from a study of T cells in localized non-small cell lung cancer. The CDR3 loop spans 14 amino acids. Germline V lookup: CDR1 SGHAT, CDR2 FQNNGV. Trimming cost V 6 bases and J 6 bases, with 14 bases left between them. The source of this sequence is a male donor older than 55 with stage III squamous cell lung carcinoma. This chain uses TRBV11-2 with TRBJ2-2; a possible D gene is TRBD1 (6 bases). The material sequenced was peripheral blood, taken before any cancer treatment. CDR3 residues: CASSPPGAPGELFF. The DNA of the CDR3 is TGTGCCAGCAGTCCTCCAGGGGCCCCCGGGGAGCTGTTTTTT.